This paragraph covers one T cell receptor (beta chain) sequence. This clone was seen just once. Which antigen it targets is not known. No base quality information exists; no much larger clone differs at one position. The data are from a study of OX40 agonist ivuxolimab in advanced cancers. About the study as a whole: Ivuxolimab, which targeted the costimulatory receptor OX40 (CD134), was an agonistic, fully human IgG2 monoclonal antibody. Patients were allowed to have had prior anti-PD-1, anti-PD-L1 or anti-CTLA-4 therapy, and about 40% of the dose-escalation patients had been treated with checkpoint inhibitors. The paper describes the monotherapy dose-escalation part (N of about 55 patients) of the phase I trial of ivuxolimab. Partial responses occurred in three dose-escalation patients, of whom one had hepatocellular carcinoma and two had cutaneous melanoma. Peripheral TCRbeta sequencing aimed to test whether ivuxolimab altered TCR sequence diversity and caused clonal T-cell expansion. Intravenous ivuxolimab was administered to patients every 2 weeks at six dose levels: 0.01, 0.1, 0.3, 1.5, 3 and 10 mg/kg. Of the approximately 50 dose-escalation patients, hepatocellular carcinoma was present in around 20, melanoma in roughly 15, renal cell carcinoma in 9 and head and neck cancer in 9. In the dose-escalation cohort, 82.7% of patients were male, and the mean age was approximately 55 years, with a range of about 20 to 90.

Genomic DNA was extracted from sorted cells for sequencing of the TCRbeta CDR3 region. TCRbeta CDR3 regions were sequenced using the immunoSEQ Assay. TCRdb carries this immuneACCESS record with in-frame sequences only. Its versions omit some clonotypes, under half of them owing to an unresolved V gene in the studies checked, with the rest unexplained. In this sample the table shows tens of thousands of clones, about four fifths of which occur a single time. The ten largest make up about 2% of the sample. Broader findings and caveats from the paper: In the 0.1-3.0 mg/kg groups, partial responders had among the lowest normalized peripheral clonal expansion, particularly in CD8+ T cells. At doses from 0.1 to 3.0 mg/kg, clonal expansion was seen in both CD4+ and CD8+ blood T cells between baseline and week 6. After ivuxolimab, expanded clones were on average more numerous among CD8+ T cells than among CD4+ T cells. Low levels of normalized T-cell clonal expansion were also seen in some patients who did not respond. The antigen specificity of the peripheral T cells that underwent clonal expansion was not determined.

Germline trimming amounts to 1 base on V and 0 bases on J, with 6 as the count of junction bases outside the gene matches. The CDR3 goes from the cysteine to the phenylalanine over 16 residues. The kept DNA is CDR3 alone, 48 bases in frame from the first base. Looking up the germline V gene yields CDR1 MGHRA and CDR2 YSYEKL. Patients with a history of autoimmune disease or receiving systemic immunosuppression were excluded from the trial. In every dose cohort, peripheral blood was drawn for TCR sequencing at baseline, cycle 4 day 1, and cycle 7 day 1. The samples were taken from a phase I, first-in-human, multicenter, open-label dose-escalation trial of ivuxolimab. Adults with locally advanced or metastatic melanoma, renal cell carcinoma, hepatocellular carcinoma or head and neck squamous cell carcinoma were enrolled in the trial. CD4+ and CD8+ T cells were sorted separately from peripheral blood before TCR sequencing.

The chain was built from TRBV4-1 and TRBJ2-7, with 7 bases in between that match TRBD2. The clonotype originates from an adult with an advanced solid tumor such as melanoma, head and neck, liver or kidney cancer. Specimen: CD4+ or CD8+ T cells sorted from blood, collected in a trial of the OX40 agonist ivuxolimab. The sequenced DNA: TGCGCCAGCAGCCAAGTGCCGGGGAGGGGCTCCTACGAGCAGTACTTC. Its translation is CASSQVPGRGSYEQYF.